The 17 T cell receptor beta chains listed next were all sequenced from one sample in a study of T-cell memory formation after mild COVID-19. MiXCR, run by TCRdb on the 5' RACE reads, gives a single entry per CDR3 protein. This sample carries approximately 44,000 distinct CDR3 sequences, 6% to 9.5% of them seen once, and the ten largest clones take approximately 1.5%. Sequencing was carried out using PBMCs or a T cell subset sorted from them (not recorded which). The receptor source for this set is a young man who had mild COVID-19 (a few samples of this study predate the infection). Cell type and time point are not known.

This clonotype turned up a few times. The rearrangement joins TRBV4-3 to TRBJ1-1; 7 nucleotides align to TRBD1. Per germline, CDR1 LGHNA and CDR2 YSLEER. The length of the CDR3 is 14 residues. With 1 base clipped from V and 5 bases from J, the junction kept 4 bases outside the gene matches. CDR3 coding DNA: TGCGCCAGCAGCCAAGGCCAGGGGGGGACTGAAGCTTTCTTT. Its translation: CASSQGQGGTEAFF.

This clonotype was recorded a few times. The chain is built from TRBV7-2 and TRBJ2-1, with TRBD2 as a possible D gene (6 bases). The V gene lost 6 bases and the J gene lost 9 bases, with 18 bases spanning the gap. The CDR3 length is 14 residues. CDR1 and CDR2 (germline): SGHTA, FQGNSA. The DNA of the CDR3 is TGTGCCAGCAGACCCGACGACGGGCGGGGTGAGCAGTTCTTC. It specifies CASRPDDGRGEQFF.

The chain carries TRBV5-8 and TRBJ2-3; 7 nucleotides match TRBD1. Germline V gene sequence: CDR1 SGHTS, CDR2 YDEGEE. The junction had 3 bases not matched to a gene; V was cut back by 4 bases and J by 7 bases. The CDR3 totals 12 residues. CDR3 DNA: TGTGCCAGCAGCCGGACAGGAAATACGCAGTATTTT. Its protein product is CASSRTGNTQYF.

This clonotype was detected only a few times. The V and J genes are TRBV19 and TRBJ2-7; the match to TRBD1 covers 8 bases. CDR3 size: 14 residues. V dropped 5 bases and J dropped 1; count of bases not matched to a gene: 4. Germline CDR1 is LNHDA and CDR2 is SQIVND (reference sequence). The CDR3 spells CASSFTGGSYEQYF. CDR3 DNA: TGTGCCAGTAGTTTCACAGGGGGGTCCTACGAGCAGTACTTC. The full variable domain, its missing parts supplied by reference TRBV19 and TRBJ2-7, is DGGITQSPKYLFRKEGQNVTLSCEQNLNHDAMYWYRQDPGQGLRLIYYSQIVNDFQKGDIAEGYSVSREKKESFPLTVTSAQKNPTAFYLCASSFTGGSYEQYFGPGTRLTVT.

This clonotype was counted a few times. The V call is TRBV12-3 or TRBV12-4, the J call TRBJ2-3; D remains unclear. Trimming took 6 bases from V and 9 from J, leaving 13 bases between them. The CDR3 is 12 amino acids. CDR3 bases: TGTGCCAGCAGACCGGACCAAAGGACGCAGTATTTT. It specifies CASRPDQRTQYF.

The chain combines TRBV5-1 with TRBJ1-2; 8 bases map to TRBD1. This CDR3 comprises 15 residues. Trimming removed 0 bases from V and 10 bases from J; junction bases left unmatched: 11. CDR1 SGHRS and CDR2 YFSETQ come from the germline V gene. CDR3 bases: TGCGCCAGCAGCTTGGGGACAGGGCATGCTAATGCCTACACCTTC. Protein product: CASSLGTGHANAYTF.

This clonotype was observed a few times. V is TRBV6-6 and J is TRBJ2-1; 8 bases line up with TRBD2. The CDR3 has 14 residues. Germline V gives CDR1 MNHNY, CDR2 SVGAGI (reference sequence). The V segment lost 8 bases and the J segment 0 bases; nucleotides outside the gene matches: 3. CDR3 amino acids: CASSGGSSYNEQFF. CDR3 in DNA: TGTGCCAGCTCGGGGGGGAGCTCCTACAATGAGCAGTTCTTC.

The chain uses TRBV4-3 and TRBJ2-3; D gene ambiguous. CDR1 is LGHNA and CDR2 is YSLEER in the germline V gene. The CDR3 extends over 15 amino acids. The V end was cut by 1 base, the J end by 4 bases, with 12 bases between. The DNA of the CDR3 is TGCGCCAGCAGCCAAGTCTGGGCTGTCTCAGATACGCAGTATTTT. It codes for CASSQVWAVSDTQYF.

This clonotype occurred a few times. The chain couples TRBV6-2 or TRBV6-3 to TRBJ2-1; no clear D gene. This CDR3 is built from 14 residues. CDR1 is MNHEY, CDR2 SVGEGT, per germline. V was clipped by 1 base and J by 5 bases, with 9 bases between them. The CDR3 DNA reads TGTGCCAGCAGTTACTACCTTTCTAACAATGAGCAGTTCTTC. This encodes CASSYYLSNNEQFF.

The chain couples TRBV20-1 to TRBJ2-7; D is unclear. The germline CDR1 and CDR2 sequences are DFQATT and SNEGSKA (reference sequence). The CDR3 is made up of 13 amino acids. V gave up 0 bases and J gave up 7 bases, with 13 bases separating them. The CDR3 nucleotides are TGCAGTGCTAGAGATCGGCAGCTCGGGGAGCAGTACTTC. Its translation is CSARDRQLGEQYF.

V usage is TRBV20-1 and J usage is TRBJ2-2; D is ambiguous. V shed 0 bases and J shed 5 bases, with 7 bases lying between them. CDR1 DFQATT and CDR2 SNEGSKA come from the germline V gene (reference sequence). The CDR3 sequence is 13 residues long. CDR3 bases: TGCAGTGCTAGAGATTGGAAGACCGGGGAGCTGTTTTTT. Translation: CSARDWKTGELFF.

In its sample, this clonotype was seen a few times. The chain joins TRBV12-3 or TRBV12-4 to TRBJ1-1; maybe TRBD1 (5 bases). V lost 6 bases to trimming and J lost 4 bases, with 12 bases between them. The CDR3 has 13 residues. CDR3 in DNA: TGTGCCAGCAGGGGGGGGAGATTCACTGAAGCTTTCTTT. Translating gives CASRGGRFTEAFF.

The chain recombines TRBV2 with TRBJ2-5, with D perhaps matching TRBD1 (6 bases). The CDR3 contains 15 residues. With 5 bases removed from V and 0 bases from J, the gap between germline ends came to 13 bases. Germline V gene data show CDR1 as SNHLY and CDR2 as FYNNEI. The CDR3 sequence is CASSPGHSNQETQYF. The CDR3 bases are TGTGCCAGCAGTCCGGGACATTCGAACCAAGAGACCCAGTACTTC.

This clonotype was seen ten or more times. J is TRBJ2-2 and V is TRBV5-1; no reliable D call. In germline, CDR1 is SGHRS, CDR2 YFSETQ. V lost 1 base and J 4 bases, leaving 5 bases between the germline ends. This CDR3 contains 13 residues. The CDR3, as DNA: TGCGCCAGCAGCTTGACCGTCACCGGGGAGCTGTTTTTT. Amino acid sequence: CASSLTVTGELFF.

This clonotype came up a few times. V and J are TRBV6-5 and TRBJ2-1, with TRBD2 identical over 15 bases. Looked up from germline, CDR1 is MNHEY and CDR2 is SVGAGI. V shed 2 bases and J 4 bases; nucleotides not matched to a gene: 0. This CDR3 region has 16 residues. The CDR3 DNA is TGTGCCAGCAGTTACGGGACTAGCGGGGGGTACAATGAGCAGTTCTTC. Residues: CASSYGTSGGYNEQFF.

This clonotype has more than one count but fewer than ten. The V call is TRBV5-1, the J call TRBJ2-2, with D possibly being TRBD2 (6 bases). This CDR3 is built from 15 residues. Trimming shortened V by 4 bases and J by 0 bases, and 10 bases separated the two germline ends. CDR1 and CDR2 from the germline V gene are SGHRS and YFSETQ. The CDR3 nucleotides read TGCGCCAGCAGCGGCGGGGCCCCGAACACCGGGGAGCTGTTTTTT. This gives the protein CASSGGAPNTGELFF. Full variable domain (remainder filled in from reference TRBV5-1 and TRBJ2-2): KAGVTQTPRYLIKTRGQQVTLSCSPISGHRSVSWYQQTPGQGLQFLFEYFSETQRNKGNFPGRFSGRQFSNSRSEMNVSTLELGDSALYLCASSGGAPNTGELFFGEGSRLTVL.

This clonotype was seen a few times. The rearrangement uses TRBV12-3 or TRBV12-4 and TRBJ1-1, with D unresolved. The CDR3 extends over 11 amino acids. Trimming removed 3 bases at V and 3 bases at J, with 2 bases between. The CDR3 DNA is TGTGCCAGCAGTTTTGACACTGAAGCTTTCTTT. Translating gives CASSFDTEAFF.